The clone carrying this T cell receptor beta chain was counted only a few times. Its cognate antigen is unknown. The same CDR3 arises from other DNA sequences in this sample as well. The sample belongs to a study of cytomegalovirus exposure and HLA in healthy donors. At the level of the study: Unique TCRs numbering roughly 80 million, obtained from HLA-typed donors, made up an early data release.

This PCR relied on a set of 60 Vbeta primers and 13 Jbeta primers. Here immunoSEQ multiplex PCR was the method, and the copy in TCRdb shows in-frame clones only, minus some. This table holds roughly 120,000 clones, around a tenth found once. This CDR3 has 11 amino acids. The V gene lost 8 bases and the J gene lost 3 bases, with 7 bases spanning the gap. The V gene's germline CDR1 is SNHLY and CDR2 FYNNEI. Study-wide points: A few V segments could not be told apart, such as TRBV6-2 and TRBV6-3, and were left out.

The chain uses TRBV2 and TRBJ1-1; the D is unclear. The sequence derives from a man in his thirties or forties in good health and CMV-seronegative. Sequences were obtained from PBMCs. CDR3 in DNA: TGTGCCAGCCGCGGAGACACTGAAGCTTTCTTT. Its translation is CASRGDTEAFF.